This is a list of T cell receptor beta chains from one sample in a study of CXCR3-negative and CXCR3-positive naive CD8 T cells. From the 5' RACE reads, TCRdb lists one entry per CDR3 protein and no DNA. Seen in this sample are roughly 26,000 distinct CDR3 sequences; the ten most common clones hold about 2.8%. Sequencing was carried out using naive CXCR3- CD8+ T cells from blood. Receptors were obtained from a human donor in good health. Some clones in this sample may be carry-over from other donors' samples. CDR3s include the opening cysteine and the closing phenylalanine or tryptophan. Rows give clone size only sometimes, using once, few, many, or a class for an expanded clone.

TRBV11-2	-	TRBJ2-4	CASSWEMGNIQYF
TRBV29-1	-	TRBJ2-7	CSVVKGPYEQYF
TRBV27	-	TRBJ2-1	CASSSNLIKSDEQFF
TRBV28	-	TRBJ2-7	CASSRTSGGAYEQYF
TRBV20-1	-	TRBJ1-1	CSATDLDTEAFF
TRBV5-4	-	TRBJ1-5	CASSLLGSGQPQHF
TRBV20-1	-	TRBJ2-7	CSARDLPGIEQYF
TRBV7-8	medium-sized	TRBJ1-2	CASSPGTGVYGYTF
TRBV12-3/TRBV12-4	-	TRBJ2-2	CASRGDNPTGELFF
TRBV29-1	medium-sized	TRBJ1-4	CSVEETDGNEKLFF
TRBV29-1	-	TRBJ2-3	CSVPWGVVDTQYF
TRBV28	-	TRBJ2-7	CASSSREIPYEQYF
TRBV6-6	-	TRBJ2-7	CASSYPTGGELWSSYEQYF
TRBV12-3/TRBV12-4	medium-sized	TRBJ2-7	CASRRDGYEQYF
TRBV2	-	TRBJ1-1	CASSVAFMNTEAFF
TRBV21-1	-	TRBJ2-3	CASSNSGRKTLGYTQYF
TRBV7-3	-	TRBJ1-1	CASSSMGTEAFF
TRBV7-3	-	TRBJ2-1	CASSLGVVRSNEQFF
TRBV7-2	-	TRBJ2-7	CASSLGVSGLAEYEQYF
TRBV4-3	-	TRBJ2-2	CASSQEEGASGELFF
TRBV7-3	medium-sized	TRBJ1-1	CASSFLRRGATEAFF
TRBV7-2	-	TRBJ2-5	CASSLALMGMTQYF
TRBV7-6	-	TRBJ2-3	CASSYTPRGGGDTQYF
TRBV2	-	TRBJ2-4	CASSANLAGGDKNIQYF
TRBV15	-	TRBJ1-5	CATSRTPGGTQPQHF
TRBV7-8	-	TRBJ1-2	CASSLPGGRNGYTF
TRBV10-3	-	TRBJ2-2	CAIRGAGLAGTGELFF
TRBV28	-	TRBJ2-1	CASSQDTYNEQFF
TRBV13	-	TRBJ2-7	CASSFREIYEQYF
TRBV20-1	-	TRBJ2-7	CSAKKYHLDYEQYF
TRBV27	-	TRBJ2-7	CASSLSGYYYEQYF
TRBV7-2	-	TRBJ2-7	CASSQAAGTYEQYF
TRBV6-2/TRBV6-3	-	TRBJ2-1	CATYSGHFSYNEQFF
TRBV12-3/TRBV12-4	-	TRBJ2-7	CASSLDRDNKGEQYF
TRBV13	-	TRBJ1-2	CASSSVLLQGFAGYTF
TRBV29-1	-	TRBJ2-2	CSVAPTDNTGELFF
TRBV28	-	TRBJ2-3	CASSSGTSEDTQYF
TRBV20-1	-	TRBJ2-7	CSARRQGFHEQYF
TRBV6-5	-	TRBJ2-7	CATTGGIEQYF
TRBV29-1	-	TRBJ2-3	CSVEGQGTDTQYF
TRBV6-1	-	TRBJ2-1	CASSALAGGYNEQFF
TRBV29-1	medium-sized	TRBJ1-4	CSASGQRMDEKLFF
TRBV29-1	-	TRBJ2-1	CSVEGLAGLEQFF
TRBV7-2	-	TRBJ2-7	CASSLDGRGSSYEQYF
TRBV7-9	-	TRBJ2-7	CASSNGLVFYEQYF